This T cell receptor (beta chain) derives from a study of PD-1 blockade in classical Hodgkin lymphoma. Points from the study as a whole: Reported baseline diversity: healthy donors highest, relapsed/refractory patients lowest. The baseline diversity of complete responders showed similarity to that of newly diagnosed patients. There remain no defined causes for the repertoire differences, which possibly reflect disease activity or prior therapy.

On this clone: Its antigen remains unidentified.

Here immunoSEQ multiplex PCR was the method, and the copy in TCRdb shows in-frame clones only, minus some. The repertoire holds about 11,000 clones, with roughly 80% as singletons. In every patient, relapse followed autologous stem cell transplantation, while exposure to brentuximab vedotin differed. Classification of best responses gave complete response, partial response or progressive disease. Germline V gene sequence: CDR1 SGHAT, CDR2 FQNNGV. The V end was cut by 2 bases, the J end by 5 bases, with 21 bases between. The CDR3 sequence is 17 residues long. The chain links TRBV11-2 to TRBJ1-1, with D maybe TRBD1 (5 bases). The TCR was taken from a human donor with classical Hodgkin lymphoma. The specimen was peripheral blood mononuclear cells (PBMCs), collected at baseline. This CDR3 is CASSLMGREGKGTEAFF. For the CDR3, the DNA is TGTGCCAGCAGCTTAATGGGCAGGGAGGGGAAGGGGACTGAAGCTTTCTTT.